This is a list of T cell receptor beta chains from one sample in a study of cytotoxic CD8 clonotypes in ibrutinib-treated CLL. Produced via immunoSEQ multiplex PCR; TCRdb's table is partial and in-frame only. The sample consists of about 200,000 clones, 55% to 85% of them appearing once. Sequencing used PBMCs, obtained after 24 months of ibrutinib treatment. These receptors were collected from a human donor with chronic lymphocytic leukemia. Each CDR3 is given with its conserved first and last residue. The order of the fields is J gene, V gene, CDR3 protein.

j_gene: TRBJ2-7
v_gene: TRBV15
CDR3aa: CATSRVGDPSYEQYF

j_gene: TRBJ1-1
v_gene: TRBV14
CDR3aa: CASSQGIQTEAFF

j_gene: TRBJ2-7
v_gene: TRBV5-6
CDR3aa: CASSLPGPQSSYEQYF

j_gene: TRBJ2-2
v_gene: TRBV6-5
CDR3aa: CASSYHLAMGELFF

j_gene: TRBJ1-1
v_gene: TRBV7-6
CDR3aa: CASSLLRGTEAFF

j_gene: TRBJ2-7
v_gene: TRBV11-2
CDR3aa: CASSPGDSSYEQYF

j_gene: TRBJ2-5
v_gene: TRBV11-2
CDR3aa: CASSQDRGLGETQYF

j_gene: TRBJ2-7
v_gene: TRBV23-1
CDR3aa: CASSQGDRVYEQYF

j_gene: TRBJ2-6
v_gene: TRBV10-3
CDR3aa: CAISESATRSGANVLTF

j_gene: TRBJ2-2
v_gene: TRBV12-5
CDR3aa: CASGLVMGAGELFF

j_gene: TRBJ2-1
v_gene: TRBV29-1
CDR3aa: CSVEEAGQFF

j_gene: TRBJ2-7
v_gene: TRBV9
CDR3aa: CASSVTPNSYEQYF

j_gene: TRBJ1-1
v_gene: TRBV10-3
CDR3aa: CAISEGLLKMEAFF

j_gene: TRBJ1-1
v_gene: TRBV10-3
CDR3aa: CAISVDAQGDTEAFF

j_gene: TRBJ2-3
v_gene: TRBV13
CDR3aa: CASSLGSSVAGQYF

j_gene: TRBJ2-1
v_gene: TRBV4-2
CDR3aa: CASSQDSSGRFWYNEQFF

j_gene: TRBJ2-7
v_gene: TRBV5-6
CDR3aa: CASSLISSGEQYF

j_gene: TRBJ2-4
v_gene: TRBV5-4
CDR3aa: CASSSGPDLAKNIQYF

j_gene: TRBJ1-1
v_gene: TRBV7-2
CDR3aa: CASSAGPNTEAFF

j_gene: TRBJ1-3
v_gene: TRBV7-2
CDR3aa: CASSLDGGTGNTIYF

j_gene: TRBJ1-5
v_gene: TRBV2
CDR3aa: CASGDFYSNQPQHF

j_gene: TRBJ2-7
v_gene: TRBV28
CDR3aa: CASSLGTSGSYEQYF

j_gene: TRBJ2-5
v_gene: TRBV6-1
CDR3aa: CASFYSGGGETQYF

j_gene: TRBJ1-2
v_gene: TRBV28
CDR3aa: CASSLSAGHRLGYTF

j_gene: TRBJ1-2
v_gene: TRBV27
CDR3aa: CASSPRDDYGYTF

j_gene: TRBJ2-2
v_gene: TRBV4-1
CDR3aa: CASSQENVAWGATGELFF

j_gene: TRBJ2-3
v_gene: TRBV7-3
CDR3aa: CASSLTYEDTQYF

j_gene: TRBJ2-1
v_gene: TRBV9
CDR3aa: CASSARVKYEQFF

j_gene: TRBJ2-5
v_gene: TRBV27
CDR3aa: CASRGQGPATQYF

j_gene: TRBJ2-6
v_gene: TRBV19
CDR3aa: CASSMRGSPGANVLTF

j_gene: TRBJ2-7
v_gene: TRBV9
CDR3aa: CASSGRTYEQYF

j_gene: TRBJ1-2
v_gene: TRBV4-3
CDR3aa: CASSQDKVYGYTF

j_gene: TRBJ2-2
v_gene: TRBV25-1
CDR3aa: CASSEQRGRGVGELFF

j_gene: TRBJ2-7
v_gene: TRBV27
CDR3aa: CASSGGLAGRYEQYF

j_gene: TRBJ1-5
v_gene: TRBV28
CDR3aa: CASSSLWGQGGYSNQPQHF

j_gene: TRBJ1-5
v_gene: TRBV5-1
CDR3aa: CASSLDGRVGQPQHF

j_gene: TRBJ2-6
v_gene: TRBV9
CDR3aa: CASSVGGRGANVLTF

j_gene: TRBJ1-5
v_gene: TRBV25-1
CDR3aa: CASSEFGQGNQPQHF

j_gene: TRBJ1-4
v_gene: TRBV27
CDR3aa: CASSLYTGGDEKLFF

j_gene: TRBJ2-2
v_gene: TRBV5-1
CDR3aa: CASSLGTSGLTGELFF

j_gene: TRBJ1-1
v_gene: TRBV18
CDR3aa: CASSRPGGNTEAFF

j_gene: TRBJ2-7
v_gene: TRBV4-2
CDR3aa: CASSQAVLAATYEQYF

j_gene: TRBJ2-1
v_gene: TRBV4-2
CDR3aa: CASSGASVTYNEQFF

j_gene: TRBJ2-2
v_gene: TRBV28
CDR3aa: CASSRRGSPNTGELFF

j_gene: TRBJ1-2
v_gene: TRBV10-3
CDR3aa: CAISAEQGAGYGYTF